The 20 T cell receptor beta chains presented below share a single source sample, sequenced in a study of T cells in localized non-small cell lung cancer (dated by TCRdb to the early 2020s). The protocol used for the library was the immunoSEQ multiplex PCR assay. The clones in this table, taken by TCRdb from immuneACCESS, are in-frame only. Not every clone is retained; where verified, under half of the shortfall comes from an unresolved V gene, and the cause of the rest is unknown. The sample table records roughly 2,100 clones; about a fifth of these occur just once. The ten largest make up about 17% of the sample. Material: lung tumor tissue, obtained before any cancer treatment. The receptor set was obtained from a male donor at least 60 years old with stage II lung adenocarcinoma.

This clone was found a few times. V usage is TRBV19 and J usage is TRBJ2-7, with TRBD1 identical over 7 bases. The CDR3 spans 15 residues. V gave up 5 bases and J gave up 0 bases; unmatched junction bases: 7. Looked up from germline, CDR1 is LNHDA and CDR2 is SQIVND (reference sequence). This CDR3 reads CASSVSGQTSYEQYF. The CDR3 DNA follows: TGTGCCAGTAGTGTCTCGGGACAGACCTCCTACGAGCAGTACTTC.

The J gene is TRBJ2-3, the V gene TRBV6-8; weak D call: TRBD1 (5 bases). The ends were cut back, 5 bases at V and 0 bases at J, with 15 bases in the middle. Germline CDR1 and CDR2: MNHGY and SAAAGT. CDR3 length: 16 residues. The CDR3 spells CASSDLGHPSTDTQYF. The CDR3, as DNA: TGTGCCAGCAGTGATCTGGGGCACCCTAGCACAGATACGCAGTATTTT.

This chain connects TRBV29-1 to TRBJ2-1; no reliable D call. Trimming removed 8 bases at V and 1 base at J, with 15 bases between. The CDR3 contains 14 residues. Per the germline V gene, CDR1 is SQVTM and CDR2 is ANQGSEA. CDR3 sequence (DNA): TGCAGCTGTGCAGGCGGAGATTCCTACAATGAGCAGTTCTTC. Translated, it gives CSCAGGDSYNEQFF.

This clone turned up a few times. The V call is TRBV18, the J call TRBJ1-2, with 7 bases matching TRBD1. The ends lost 3 bases at V and 4 bases at J; junction bases unmatched: 2. CDR1 and CDR2 from the germline V gene are KGHSH and LQKENI. This CDR3 comprises 13 residues. The DNA for the CDR3 is TGTGCCAGCTCACCGGGACAGCTCTATGGCTACACCTTC. Translated: CASSPGQLYGYTF.

The chain joins TRBV19 to TRBJ2-7; TRBD1 matches at 11 bases. CDR1 and CDR2 (germline): LNHDA, SQIVND (reference sequence). The ends lost 2 bases at V and 6 bases at J; junction bases unmatched: 9. There are 16 residues in the CDR3. The CDR3 sequence: CASSINSGTGGTEQYF. The DNA of the CDR3 is TGTGCCAGTAGTATAAACTCCGGGACAGGGGGAACCGAGCAGTACTTC.

This clone was detected a few times. J is TRBJ2-7 and V is TRBV6-8, with 8 bases matching TRBD1. The germline V gene encodes CDR1 MNHGY and CDR2 SAAAGT. V shed 5 bases, J shed 2 bases, and the junction held 8 bases outside the gene matches. CDR3 length equals 15 residues. The CDR3 is CASSDYGTGTYEQYF. Written as DNA, the CDR3 is TGTGCCAGCAGTGACTACGGGACAGGTACCTACGAGCAGTACTTC.

This clone is labeled medium-sized. This chain joins TRBV9 and TRBJ2-7; 7 bases match TRBD2. The CDR3 extends over 15 amino acids. Germline trimming cut 5 bases from V and 7 bases from J; bases unmatched to any gene: 15. In germline, CDR1 is SGDLS, CDR2 YYNGEE. DNA of the CDR3: TGTGCCAGCAGTGAATATCGGGGGGACGATATTGAGCAGTACTTC. Its protein product is CASSEYRGDDIEQYF.

The CDR3 DNA is TGTGCCTGGGATACAGGACACACTGAAGCTTTCTTT. It yields the protein CAWDTGHTEAFF. V is TRBV30 and J is TRBJ1-1; possible D gene TRBD1, 5 bases. V was pared by 5 bases and J by 3 bases, with 10 bases between. The CDR3 loop spans 12 amino acids. Germline V CDR1 and CDR2: GTSNPN, SVGIG (reference sequence).

The chain is built from TRBV6-8 and TRBJ1-1, with no clear D. V shed 8 bases and J shed 1 base, with 11 bases lying between them. CDR1 is MNHGY, CDR2 SAAAGT, per germline. The CDR3 loop spans 13 amino acids. The CDR3 reads CASGLAPNTEAFF. The CDR3 bases are TGTGCCAGCGGGTTGGCACCGAACACTGAAGCTTTCTTT.

This clone is categorized as medium-sized. V usage is TRBV11-3 and J usage is TRBJ1-4; TRBD1 matches 10 bases. After removal of 2 bases from V and 7 bases from J, the junction contained 7 bases not matched to a gene. The CDR3 totals 16 residues. In germline, CDR1 is SGHNT, CDR2 YENEEA. CDR3 nucleotides: TGTGCCAGCAGCTTAAATGTGGGACAGGGGTCTGAAAAACTGTTTTTT. This sequence encodes CASSLNVGQGSEKLFF.

The chain is built from TRBV7-5 and TRBJ2-1; the table's D gene call, TRBD2, was not cross checked with the DNA. TRBV7-5 is tagged as a pseudogene. This CDR3 has 15 residues. The CDR3 DNA reads TGTGCCAGCAGCTTATGGGGCGGGACGTACAATGAGCAGTTCTTC. Protein sequence: CASSLWGGTYNEQFF.

This clone was recorded a few times. The chain combines TRBV10-2 with TRBJ2-7, with 9 nucleotides matching TRBD2. Per germline, CDR1 WSHSY and CDR2 SAAADI. The CDR3 consists of 15 residues. The trim removed 6 bases at V and 0 bases at J, leaving 6 bases unmatched. The CDR3: CASRETSGFSYEQYF. DNA of the CDR3: TGCGCCAGCAGGGAGACTAGCGGCTTCTCCTACGAGCAGTACTTC.

J is TRBJ2-1 and V is TRBV11-3, with TRBD2 matching 9 bases. V trimming: 2 bases; J trimming: 7 bases; junction bases outside the gene matches: 9. The CDR3 has 16 residues. In germline, CDR1 is SGHNT, CDR2 YENEEA. This CDR3 reads CASSLTFSGGWNEQFF. For the CDR3, the DNA is TGTGCCAGCAGCTTAACCTTTAGCGGGGGCTGGAATGAGCAGTTCTTC.

This chain uses TRBV6-8 with TRBJ1-2; D is perhaps TRBD1 (6 bases). Looked up from germline, CDR1 is MNHGY and CDR2 is SAAAGT. CDR3 length: 12 amino acids. V lost 10 bases and J 0 bases, leaving 9 bases between the germline ends. This chain's CDR3 is CATRTANYGYTF. The CDR3 bases are TGTGCCACCAGGACAGCTAACTATGGCTACACCTTC.

This chain links TRBV10-3 with TRBJ2-7; 7 nucleotides align to TRBD1. In germline, CDR1 is ENHRY, CDR2 SYGVKD. The J segment lost 6 bases and the V segment lost 10 bases, leaving 15 bases of the junction unmatched. There are 14 residues in the CDR3. The CDR3, as DNA: TGTGCCACCTTAACCACTACAGGGGATTCCGAGCAGTACTTC. It translates to CATLTTTGDSEQYF.

The chain employs TRBV12-5 and TRBJ1-5; weak D call: TRBD1 (6 bases). Germline CDR1 reads LGHNT; CDR2 reads FRNRAP. V lost 6 bases and J 4 bases, leaving 10 bases between the germline ends. CDR3 length: 13 residues. The CDR3 bases are TGTGCTAGTGGAGCGGACAGAAATCAGCCCCAGCATTTT. Protein product: CASGADRNQPQHF.

The chain uses TRBV28 and TRBJ1-1; unclear D gene. V was clipped by 2 bases and J by 1 base, with 2 bases between them. The length of the CDR3 is 12 residues. The V gene's germline CDR1 is MDHEN and CDR2 SYDVKM. This CDR3 is CASSLQNTEAFF. CDR3 nucleotides: TGTGCCAGCAGTTTACAGAACACTGAAGCTTTCTTT.

The sample holds a few counts of this clone. V and J are TRBV11-3 and TRBJ1-3, with D tentatively TRBD1 (5 bases). The V end lost 6 bases, the J end lost 1 base, and 10 bases lay between the germline ends. The CDR3 covers 14 residues. Germline-derived CDR1 and CDR2 are SGHNT and YENEEA. In DNA, the CDR3 is TGTGCCAGCAGGTGGGGACGGTCTGGAAACACCATATATTTT. It is translated as CASRWGRSGNTIYF.

The rearrangement joins TRBV11-3 to TRBJ1-2; a weak D match, TRBD1 (5 bases). The length of the CDR3 is 14 residues. CDR1 and CDR2 (germline): SGHNT, YENEEA. V was shortened by 1 base and J by 2 bases, with 8 bases between the two germline ends. The CDR3 DNA reads TGTGCCAGCAGCTTAGGGGGCCGGAACTATGGCTACACCTTC. Its translation is CASSLGGRNYGYTF.

This clone has a single count. V usage is TRBV14 and J usage is TRBJ2-3; 11 nucleotides agree with TRBD2. The trim removed 5 bases at V and 4 bases at J, leaving 2 bases unmatched. CDR1 is SGHDN and CDR2 is FVKESK in the germline V gene. The CDR3 is made up of 14 amino acids. The CDR3 sequence is CASSLAGGADTQYF. CDR3 sequence (DNA): TGTGCCAGCAGCTTAGCGGGGGGGGCAGATACGCAGTATTTT.